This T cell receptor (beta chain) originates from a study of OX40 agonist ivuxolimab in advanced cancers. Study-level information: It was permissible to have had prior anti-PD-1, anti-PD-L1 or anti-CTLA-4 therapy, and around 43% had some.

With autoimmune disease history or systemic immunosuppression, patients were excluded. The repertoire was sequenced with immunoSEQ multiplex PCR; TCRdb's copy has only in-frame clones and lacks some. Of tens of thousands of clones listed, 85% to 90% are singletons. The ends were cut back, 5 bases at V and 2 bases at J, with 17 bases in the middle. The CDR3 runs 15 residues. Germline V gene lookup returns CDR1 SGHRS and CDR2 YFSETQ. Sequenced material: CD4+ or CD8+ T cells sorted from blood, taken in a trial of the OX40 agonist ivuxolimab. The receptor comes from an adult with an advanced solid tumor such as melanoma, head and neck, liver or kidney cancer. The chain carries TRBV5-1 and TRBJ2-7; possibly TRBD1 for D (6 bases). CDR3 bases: TGCGCCAGCAGTGCTATTACAGGGTACGCCTACGAGCAGTACTTC. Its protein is CASSAITGYAYEQYF.